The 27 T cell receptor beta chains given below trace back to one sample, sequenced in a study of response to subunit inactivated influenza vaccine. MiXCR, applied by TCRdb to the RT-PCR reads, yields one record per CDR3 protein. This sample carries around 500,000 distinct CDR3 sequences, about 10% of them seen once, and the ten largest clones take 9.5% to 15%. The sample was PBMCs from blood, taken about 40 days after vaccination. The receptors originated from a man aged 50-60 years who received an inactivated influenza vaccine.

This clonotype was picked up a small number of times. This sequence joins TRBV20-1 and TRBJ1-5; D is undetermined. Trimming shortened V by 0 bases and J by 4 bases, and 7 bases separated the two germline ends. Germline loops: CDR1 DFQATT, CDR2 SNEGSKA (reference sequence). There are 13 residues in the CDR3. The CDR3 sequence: CSARDAGNQPQHF. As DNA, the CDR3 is TGCAGTGCTAGAGATGCGGGGAATCAGCCCCAGCATTTT.

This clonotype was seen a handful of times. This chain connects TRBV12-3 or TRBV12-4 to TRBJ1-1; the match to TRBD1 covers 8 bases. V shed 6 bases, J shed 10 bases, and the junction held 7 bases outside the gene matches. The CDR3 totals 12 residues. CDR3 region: CASSTTGEGAFF. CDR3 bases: TGTGCCAGCAGCACGACAGGGGAAGGAGCTTTCTTT.

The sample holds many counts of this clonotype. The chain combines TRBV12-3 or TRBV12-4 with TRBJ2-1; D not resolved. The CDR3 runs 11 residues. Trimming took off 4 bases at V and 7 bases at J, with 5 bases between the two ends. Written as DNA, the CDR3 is TGTGCCAGCAGTTCACTTAATGAGCAGTTCTTC. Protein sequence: CASSSLNEQFF.

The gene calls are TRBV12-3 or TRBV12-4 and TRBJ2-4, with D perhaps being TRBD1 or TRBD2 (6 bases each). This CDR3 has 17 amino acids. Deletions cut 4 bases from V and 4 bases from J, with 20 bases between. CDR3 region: CASSSTGGQGRKNIQYF. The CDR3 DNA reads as TGTGCCAGCAGTTCTACTGGGGGGCAGGGTAGAAAAAACATTCAGTACTTC.

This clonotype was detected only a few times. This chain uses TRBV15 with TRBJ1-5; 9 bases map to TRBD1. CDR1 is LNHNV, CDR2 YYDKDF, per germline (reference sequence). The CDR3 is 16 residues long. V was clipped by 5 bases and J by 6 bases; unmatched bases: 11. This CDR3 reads CATSFKKGQGIQPQHF. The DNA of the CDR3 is TGTGCCACCAGCTTTAAAAAGGGACAGGGAATTCAGCCCCAGCATTTT.

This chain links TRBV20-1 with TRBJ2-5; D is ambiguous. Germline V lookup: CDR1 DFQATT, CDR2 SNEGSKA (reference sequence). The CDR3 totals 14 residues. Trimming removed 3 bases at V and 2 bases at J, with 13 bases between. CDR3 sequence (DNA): TGCAGTGCTAGCAATGCCTACAAGCAAGAGACCCAGTACTTC. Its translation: CSASNAYKQETQYF.

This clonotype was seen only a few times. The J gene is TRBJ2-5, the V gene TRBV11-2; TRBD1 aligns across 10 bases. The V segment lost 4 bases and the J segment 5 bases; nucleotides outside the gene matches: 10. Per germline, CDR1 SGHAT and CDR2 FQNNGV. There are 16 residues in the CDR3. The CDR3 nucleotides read TGTGCCAGCAGCTCGGGGGGACAGGGGTTCCACGAGACCCAGTACTTC. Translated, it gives CASSSGGQGFHETQYF.

The CDR3 DNA follows: TGTGCCAGCAGCCGCCCGGCGGACAGTGTACAAGAGACCCAGTACTTC. Translating gives CASSRPADSVQETQYF. The chain links TRBV5-6 to TRBJ2-5; D perhaps matches TRBD1 (6 bases). Germline CDR1 and CDR2: SGHDT and YYEEEE. This CDR3 is built from 16 residues. The V and J ends lost 4 bases and 2 bases respectively, with 18 bases between them.

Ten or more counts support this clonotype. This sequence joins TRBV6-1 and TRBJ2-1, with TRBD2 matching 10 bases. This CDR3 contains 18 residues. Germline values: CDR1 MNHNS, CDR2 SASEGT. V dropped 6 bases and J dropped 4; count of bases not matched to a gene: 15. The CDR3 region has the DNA TGTGCCAGCAGCCCCCGCCCCCGCCTACTAGCGGGATACAATGAGCAGTTCTTC. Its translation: CASSPRPRLLAGYNEQFF.

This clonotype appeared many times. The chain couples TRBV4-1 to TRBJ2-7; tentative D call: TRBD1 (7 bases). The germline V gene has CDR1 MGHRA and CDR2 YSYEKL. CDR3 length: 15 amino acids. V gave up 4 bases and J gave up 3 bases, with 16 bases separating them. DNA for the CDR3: TGCGCCAGCAGCCGGACAGGCGCGGGGAACTACGAGCAGTACTTC. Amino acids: CASSRTGAGNYEQYF.

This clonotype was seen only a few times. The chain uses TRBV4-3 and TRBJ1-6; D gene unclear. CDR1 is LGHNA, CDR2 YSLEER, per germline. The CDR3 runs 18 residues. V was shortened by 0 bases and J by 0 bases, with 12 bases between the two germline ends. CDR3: CASSQDWIRSSYNSPLHF. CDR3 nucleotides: TGCGCCAGCAGCCAAGATTGGATCAGGAGCTCCTATAATTCACCCCTCCACTTT.

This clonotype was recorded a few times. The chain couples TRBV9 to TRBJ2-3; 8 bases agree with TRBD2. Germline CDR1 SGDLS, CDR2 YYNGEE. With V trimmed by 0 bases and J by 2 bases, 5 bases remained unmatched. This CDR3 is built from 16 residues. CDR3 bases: TGTGCCAGCAGCGTAGCGGGTAGCGGGACCACAGATACGCAGTATTTT. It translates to CASSVAGSGTTDTQYF. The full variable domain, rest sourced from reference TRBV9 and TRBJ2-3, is DSGVTQTPKHLITATGQRVTLRCSPRSGDLSVYWYQQSLDQGLQFLIQYYNGEERAKGNILERFSAQQFPDLHSELNLSSLELGDSALYFCASSVAGSGTTDTQYFGPGTRLTVL.

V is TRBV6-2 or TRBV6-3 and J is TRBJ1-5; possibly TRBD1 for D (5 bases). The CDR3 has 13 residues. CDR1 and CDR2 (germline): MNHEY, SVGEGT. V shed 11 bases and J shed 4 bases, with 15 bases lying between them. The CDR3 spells CAAGPTANQPQHF. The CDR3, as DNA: TGTGCCGCAGGACCGACAGCTAATCAGCCCCAGCATTTT.

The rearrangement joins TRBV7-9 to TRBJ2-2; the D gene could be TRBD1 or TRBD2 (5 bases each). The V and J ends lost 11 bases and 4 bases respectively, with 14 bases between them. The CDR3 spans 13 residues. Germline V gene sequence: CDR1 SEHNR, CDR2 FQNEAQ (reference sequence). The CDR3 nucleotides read TGTGCCCGCGAAGGGGAGTTCACCGGGGAGCTGTTTTTT. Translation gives CAREGEFTGELFF. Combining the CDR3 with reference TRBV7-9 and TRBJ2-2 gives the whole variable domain DTGVSQNPRHKITKRGQNVTFRCDPISEHNRLYWYRQTLGQGPEFLTYFQNEAQLEKSRLLSDRFSAERPKGSFSTLEIQRTEQGDSAMYLCAREGEFTGELFFGEGSRLTVL.

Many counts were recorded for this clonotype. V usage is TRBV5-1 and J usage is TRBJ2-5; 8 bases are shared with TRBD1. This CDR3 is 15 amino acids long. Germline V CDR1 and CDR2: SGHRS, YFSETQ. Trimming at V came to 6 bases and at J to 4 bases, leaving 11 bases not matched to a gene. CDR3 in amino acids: CASNPTGAVVETQYF. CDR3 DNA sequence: TGCGCCAGCAACCCGACAGGGGCGGTAGTAGAGACCCAGTACTTC.

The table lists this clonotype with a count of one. CDR3 nucleotides: TGTGCCAGCAGTTTGTCTTCGGGGGGGCCCTACGAGCAGTACTTC. Its translation: CASSLSSGGPYEQYF. The V and J genes are TRBV12-3 or TRBV12-4 and TRBJ2-7, with 8 bases fitting TRBD2. With 3 bases clipped from V and 2 bases from J, the junction kept 6 bases outside the gene matches. CDR3 length: 15 residues.

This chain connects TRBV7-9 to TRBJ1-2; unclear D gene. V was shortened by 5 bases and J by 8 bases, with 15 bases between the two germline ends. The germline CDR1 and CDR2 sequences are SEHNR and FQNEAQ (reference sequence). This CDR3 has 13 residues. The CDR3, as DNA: TGTGCCAGCAGCCCACCCGGTAGGCCCGGCTACACCTTC. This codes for CASSPPGRPGYTF.

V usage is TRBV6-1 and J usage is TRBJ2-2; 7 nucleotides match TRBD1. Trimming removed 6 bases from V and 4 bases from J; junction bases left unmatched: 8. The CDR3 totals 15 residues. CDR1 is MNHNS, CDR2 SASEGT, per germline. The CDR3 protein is CASRRGRQGTGELFF. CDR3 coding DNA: TGTGCCAGCAGACGCGGAAGACAGGGCACCGGGGAGCTGTTTTTT.

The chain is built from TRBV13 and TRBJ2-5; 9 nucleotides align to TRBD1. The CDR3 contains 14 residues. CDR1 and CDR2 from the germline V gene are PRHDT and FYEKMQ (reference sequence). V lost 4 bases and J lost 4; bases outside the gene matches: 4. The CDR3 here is CASSSATGGETQYF. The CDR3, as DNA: TGTGCCAGCAGCTCGGCGACAGGGGGAGAGACCCAGTACTTC. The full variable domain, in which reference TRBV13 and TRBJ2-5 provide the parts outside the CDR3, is AAGVIQSPRHLIKEKRETATLKCYPIPRHDTVYWYQQGPGQDPQFLISFYEKMQSDKGSIPDRFSAQQFSDYHSELNMSSLELGDSALYFCASSSATGGETQYFGPGTRLLVL.

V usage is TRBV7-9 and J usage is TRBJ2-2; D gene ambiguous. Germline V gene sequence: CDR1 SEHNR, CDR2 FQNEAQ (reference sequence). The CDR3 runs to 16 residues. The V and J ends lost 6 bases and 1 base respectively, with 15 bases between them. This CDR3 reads CASRIGPPGNTGELFF. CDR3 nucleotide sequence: TGTGCCAGCAGGATTGGACCGCCAGGGAACACCGGGGAGCTGTTTTTT.

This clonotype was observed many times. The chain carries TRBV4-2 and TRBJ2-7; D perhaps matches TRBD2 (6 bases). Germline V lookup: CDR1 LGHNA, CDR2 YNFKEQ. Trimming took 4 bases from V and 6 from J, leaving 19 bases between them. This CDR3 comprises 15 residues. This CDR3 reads CASSRLTSRPLEQYF. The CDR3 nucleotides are TGTGCCAGCAGCCGCCTTACTAGCCGTCCCCTCGAGCAGTACTTC.

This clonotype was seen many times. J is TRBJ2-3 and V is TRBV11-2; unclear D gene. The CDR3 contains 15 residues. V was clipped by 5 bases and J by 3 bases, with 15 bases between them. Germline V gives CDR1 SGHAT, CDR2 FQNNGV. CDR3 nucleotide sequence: TGTGCCAGCAGCCAGAGAGACGGCTCTACAGATACGCAGTATTTT. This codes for CASSQRDGSTDTQYF.

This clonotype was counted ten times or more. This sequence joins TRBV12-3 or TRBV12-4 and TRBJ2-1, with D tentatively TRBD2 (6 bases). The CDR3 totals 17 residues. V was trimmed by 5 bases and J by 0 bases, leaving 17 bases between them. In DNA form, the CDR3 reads TGTGCCAGCAGTCCTAGTCGGGCGGGGCCCTCCTACAATGAGCAGTTCTTC. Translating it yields CASSPSRAGPSYNEQFF.

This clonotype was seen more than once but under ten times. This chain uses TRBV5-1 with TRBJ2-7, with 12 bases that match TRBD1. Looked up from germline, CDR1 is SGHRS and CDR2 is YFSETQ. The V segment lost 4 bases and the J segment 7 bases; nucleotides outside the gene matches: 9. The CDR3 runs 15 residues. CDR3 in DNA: TGCGCCAGCAGCCCCAGGGACAGGGGGCGTCGAGAGCAGTACTTC. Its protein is CASSPRDRGRREQYF.

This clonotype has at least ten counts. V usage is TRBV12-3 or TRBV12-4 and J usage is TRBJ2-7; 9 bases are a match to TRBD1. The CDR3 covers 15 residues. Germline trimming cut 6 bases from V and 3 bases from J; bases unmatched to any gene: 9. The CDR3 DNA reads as TGTGCCAGCAGGGGCATGTACAGGGGGCACTACGAGCAGTACTTC. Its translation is CASRGMYRGHYEQYF.

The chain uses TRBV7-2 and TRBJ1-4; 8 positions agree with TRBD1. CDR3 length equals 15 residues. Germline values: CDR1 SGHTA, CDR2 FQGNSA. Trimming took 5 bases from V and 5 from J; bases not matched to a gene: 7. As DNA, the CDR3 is TGTGCCAGCAGCCGAGGGGACAGGCAAAATGAAAAACTGTTTTTT. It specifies CASSRGDRQNEKLFF.

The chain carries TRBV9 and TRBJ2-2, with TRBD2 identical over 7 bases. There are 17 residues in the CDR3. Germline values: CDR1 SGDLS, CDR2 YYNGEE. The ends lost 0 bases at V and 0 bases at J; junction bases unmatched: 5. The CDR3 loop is CASSVATSGANTGELFF. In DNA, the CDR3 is TGTGCCAGCAGCGTAGCTACAAGCGGGGCGAACACCGGGGAGCTGTTTTTT. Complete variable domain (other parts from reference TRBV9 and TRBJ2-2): DSGVTQTPKHLITATGQRVTLRCSPRSGDLSVYWYQQSLDQGLQFLIQYYNGEERAKGNILERFSAQQFPDLHSELNLSSLELGDSALYFCASSVATSGANTGELFFGEGSRLTVL.